What follows are 9 T cell receptor beta chains derived from one specimen sequenced in a study of blood T cell repertoires in COVID-19. Generated by immunoSEQ multiplex PCR, the TCRdb table keeps only in-frame clones and is missing some. The sample records 40,000 to 55,000 clones, roughly 92% being singletons. What was sequenced was peripheral blood. These receptors were collected from a man aged 50 to 59 with COVID-19, enrolled during active disease.

The chain combines TRBV5-5 with TRBJ1-1; D uncertain. Between the trimmed V and J ends, which lost 2 bases and 1 base, there was a span of 9 bases. The length of the CDR3 is 14 residues. In germline, CDR1 is SGHKS, CDR2 YYEKEE (reference sequence). The CDR3: CASSFLDKNTEAFF. CDR3 bases: TGTGCCAGCAGCTTCCTTGACAAGAACACTGAAGCTTTCTTT.

This chain connects TRBV5-4 to TRBJ2-1; 7 nucleotides match TRBD2. With 5 bases clipped from V and 2 bases from J, the junction kept 7 bases outside the gene matches. There are 15 residues in the CDR3. Germline V CDR1 and CDR2: SGHNT, YYREEE (reference sequence). CDR3 sequence reads: CASSRREGTYNEQFF. The CDR3 nucleotides read TGTGCCAGCAGTCGGAGGGAGGGTACCTACAATGAGCAGTTCTTC.

The chain joins TRBV3-1 (or the pseudogene TRBV3-2) to TRBJ1-4; D uncertain. Per germline, CDR1 LGHDT and CDR2 YNNKEL (reference sequence). Trimming stripped 1 base from V and 5 bases from J, with 8 bases between. The CDR3 runs to 14 residues. The CDR3 DNA reads TGTGCCAGCAGCCAAGGGAGAGAGAATGAAAAACTGTTTTTT. Amino acids: CASSQGRENEKLFF.

The chain combines TRBV3-1 (or the pseudogene TRBV3-2) with TRBJ2-3; D may be TRBD1 (6 bases). V lost 1 base and J lost 3, with 20 bases in between. Germline V gives CDR1 LGHDT, CDR2 YNNKEL (reference sequence). CDR3 length: 18 residues. DNA for the CDR3: TGTGCCAGCAGCCAAGGAGGCTGGGGGCAAACCCCGACAGATACGCAGTATTTT. Residues: CASSQGGWGQTPTDTQYF.

The chain has TRBV18 and TRBJ1-2; perhaps TRBD1 as D (5 bases). Germline V gene data show CDR1 as KGHSH and CDR2 as LQKENI. Trimming left V 0 bases short and J 8 bases short, with 16 bases between. CDR3 length equals 15 residues. In nucleotides, the CDR3 is TGTGCCAGCTCACCACCGGCCAGGGTATTCGGGGGCTACACCTTC. Translation gives CASSPPARVFGGYTF.

The chain recombines TRBV5-1 with TRBJ2-3; 8 nucleotides agree with TRBD2. V trimming: 2 bases; J trimming: 1 base; junction bases outside the gene matches: 9. The CDR3 has 17 amino acids. The V gene's germline CDR1 is SGHRS and CDR2 YFSETQ. For the CDR3, the DNA is TGCGCCAGCAGCTTAGGTGGGACTAGTAGACGCACAGATACGCAGTATTTT. Translation gives CASSLGGTSRRTDTQYF.

The chain combines TRBV7-2 with TRBJ1-4, with D perhaps matching TRBD1 (5 bases). V lost 1 base, J lost 8 bases, and 11 bases lay in between. The CDR3 extends over 14 amino acids. CDR1 and CDR2 from the germline V gene are SGHTA and FQGNSA. The CDR3 spells CASSLGGRTEKLFF. CDR3 bases: TGTGCCAGCAGCTTAGGGGGCAGGACGGAAAAACTGTTTTTT.

This clone was recorded once. This chain connects TRBV10-3 to TRBJ2-5; 7 bases are a match to TRBD2. V shed 6 bases, J shed 1 base, and the junction held 14 bases outside the gene matches. There are 17 residues in the CDR3. Germline V gene data show CDR1 as ENHRY and CDR2 as SYGVKD. CDR3 sequence (DNA): TGTGCCATCAGCCAATCGGGCACCGTAGCGGGCCAAGAGACCCAGTACTTC. Its translation: CAISQSGTVAGQETQYF.

This sequence joins TRBV7-3 and TRBJ2-3; 8 bases line up with TRBD2. The CDR3 length is 15 residues. Germline V gene sequence: CDR1 SGHTA, CDR2 FQGTGA. The ends lost 2 bases at V and 6 bases at J; junction bases unmatched: 7. The CDR3 coding sequence is TGTGCCAGCAGCTTATCGGCGGGAGGTTACGATACGCAGTATTTT. It encodes CASSLSAGGYDTQYF.